The clone carrying this T cell receptor beta chain came up a few times. The data stem from a study of blood T cell repertoires in COVID-19. Across the whole study: Samples came from the United States, Italy and Spain, spanning acute and convalescent COVID-19.

The repertoire was sequenced with immunoSEQ multiplex PCR; TCRdb's copy has only in-frame clones and lacks some. The sample has 150,000 or so clones, roughly 80% seen once. This TCR derives from a woman aged 55-75 years with acute or convalescent COVID-19. The source material was peripheral blood.

The chain's CDR3 is CASSQVVSGGSNTGELFF. The CDR3 DNA reads as TGCGCCAGCAGCCAAGTCGTAAGCGGGGGGTCGAACACCGGGGAGCTGTTTTTT. V gene TRBV4-1 combines with J gene TRBJ2-2; 9 bases are a match to TRBD2. Germline CDR1 is MGHRA and CDR2 is YSYEKL. The CDR3 length is 18 residues. J gave up 0 bases and V 1 base, and 6 bases lay outside the gene matches.